This TCR beta chain appears in the sequencing data of a study of T cells in Graves' hyperthyroidism and ophthalmopathy. The CDR3 contains 16 residues. Trimming pared 4 bases from V and 0 bases from J, leaving 12 bases between. Germline CDR1 and CDR2: KGHDR and SFDVKD. There were TCR beta CDR3 regions amplified from RNA transcripts. During a first-round RT-PCR of the TCR CDR3, the HTBI primer set was used. TCRdb re-called the multiplex PCR reads with MiXCR, one entry per CDR3 protein. This sample carries 300,000 to 450,000 distinct CDR3 sequences, roughly 14% of them seen once, and the ten largest clones take about 20%. Newly diagnosed patients aged 18 to 65 had hyperthyroidism of under 2 months' duration. Diagnosis relied on clinical symptoms, serum thyroxine and TRAb, thyroid ultrasound and orbital computed tomography. On this clonotype: The target antigen is unknown.

Study-wide points: Using 13 V-J features, a model discriminated ophthalmopathy from stable hyperthyroidism.

The chain employs TRBV24-1 and TRBJ1-3; weak D call: TRBD1 (5 bases). Sequencing used blood. This TCR derives from a man aged 25-40 years with Graves' hyperthyroidism that later progressed to Graves' ophthalmopathy. CDR3 in DNA: TGTGCCACCAGTGACCCGGACACCAGCTCTGGAAACACCATATATTTT. Residues: CATSDPDTSSGNTIYF.